The 29 T cell receptor beta chains below all came from one sample that was sequenced in a study of blood T cell repertoires in COVID-19. The repertoire was sequenced with immunoSEQ multiplex PCR; TCRdb's copy has only in-frame clones and lacks some. This sample has fewer than 300,000 clones; roughly 89% occur once, and the top ten carry around 0.84%. Sequencing was carried out using peripheral blood. These receptors were taken from a man younger than 45 with acute or convalescent COVID-19.

The chain links TRBV7-9 to TRBJ1-1; possibly TRBD1 for D (5 bases). The ends were cut back, 4 bases at V and 0 bases at J, with 9 bases in the middle. CDR3 length: 14 amino acids. Germline V lookup: CDR1 SEHNR, CDR2 FQNEAQ (reference sequence). DNA for the CDR3: TGTGCCAGCAGCTCAGGAGGGGTGAACACTGAAGCTTTCTTT. This gives the protein CASSSGGVNTEAFF.

The genes are TRBV19 and TRBJ1-5, with D maybe TRBD1 (6 bases). The germline gives CDR1 LNHDA, CDR2 SQIVND (reference sequence). This CDR3 is built from 18 residues. V dropped 4 bases and J dropped 7 bases, with 26 bases sitting between them. The CDR3 DNA follows: TGTGCCAGTAGTAAAAGACGCGAACCTAACAGGGTCTCACAGCCCCAGCATTTT. This encodes CASSKRREPNRVSQPQHF. The full variable domain, rest sourced from reference TRBV19 and TRBJ1-5, is DGGITQSPKYLFRKEGQNVTLSCEQNLNHDAMYWYRQDPGQGLRLIYYSQIVNDFQKGDIAEGYSVSREKKESFPLTVTSAQKNPTAFYLCASSKRREPNRVSQPQHFGDGTRLSIL.

The gene calls are TRBV29-1 and TRBJ2-5, with a tentative D call TRBD2 (5 bases). This CDR3 is built from 12 residues. V was clipped by 4 bases and J by 5 bases, with 11 bases between them. CDR1 and CDR2 from the germline V gene are SQVTM and ANQGSEA. DNA for the CDR3: TGCAGCGTTGTCGGGATCAGGGAGACCCAGTACTTC. It yields the protein CSVVGIRETQYF.

The chain links TRBV5-6 to TRBJ1-1, with D possibly matching TRBD1 (6 bases). The V end lost 1 base, the J end lost 5 bases, and 12 bases lay between the germline ends. Looked up from germline, CDR1 is SGHDT and CDR2 is YYEEEE. This CDR3 region has 14 residues. The CDR3 reads CASSLRQGKTEAFF. The CDR3 DNA follows: TGTGCCAGCAGCTTGCGGCAGGGGAAGACTGAAGCTTTCTTT.

The chain has TRBV5-1 and TRBJ2-1; the match to TRBD2 covers 9 bases. This CDR3 is 16 amino acids long. The ends lost 1 base at V and 7 bases at J; junction bases unmatched: 9. Germline loops: CDR1 SGHRS, CDR2 YFSETQ. The CDR3 is CASSLTQAGGTNEQFF. The DNA for the CDR3 is TGCGCCAGCAGCTTGACGCAGGCGGGGGGGACTAATGAGCAGTTCTTC. Together with reference TRBV5-1 and TRBJ2-1, the CDR3 gives the full variable domain: KAGVTQTPRYLIKTRGQQVTLSCSPISGHRSVSWYQQTPGQGLQFLFEYFSETQRNKGNFPGRFSGRQFSNSRSEMNVSTLELGDSALYLCASSLTQAGGTNEQFFGPGTRLTVL.

The rearrangement uses TRBV6-6 and TRBJ2-7; 8 positions match TRBD1. V was pared by 5 bases and J by 0 bases, with 3 bases of the junction left unmatched. Germline CDR1 reads MNHNY; CDR2 reads SVGAGI (reference sequence). The CDR3 sequence is 14 residues long. CDR3 protein: CASSPGTGSYEQYF. The CDR3 DNA sequence: TGTGCCAGCAGTCCCGGGACAGGCTCCTACGAGCAGTACTTC.

This chain joins TRBV19 and TRBJ2-3; the D gene is possibly TRBD1 (6 bases). From germline, CDR1 is LNHDA and CDR2 SQIVND (reference sequence). V lost 4 bases, J lost 6 bases, and 14 bases lay in between. CDR3 length: 14 amino acids. The CDR3 DNA reads TGTGCCAGTAGTAACAGGGTCCAGGGGGATACGCAGTATTTT. It translates to CASSNRVQGDTQYF.

The rearrangement links TRBV2 to TRBJ2-7, with 9 bases identical to TRBD1. CDR1 SNHLY and CDR2 FYNNEI come from the germline V gene. This CDR3 region has 16 residues. The V and J ends lost 9 bases and 5 bases, in that order; junction bases with no gene match: 17. The CDR3 region is CASREARGTGWHEQYF. CDR3 nucleotide sequence: TGTGCCAGTCGGGAGGCTCGTGGGACAGGGTGGCACGAGCAGTACTTC.

The CDR3 here is CASSPGQHNSPLHF. CDR3 coding DNA: TGTGCCAGTAGTCCCGGACAGCATAATTCACCCCTCCACTTT. The chain is built from TRBV19 and TRBJ1-6, with D possibly TRBD1 on 6 matching bases. Germline CDR1 reads LNHDA; CDR2 reads SQIVND (reference sequence). The V end was cut by 5 bases, the J end by 5 bases, with 10 bases between. The CDR3 length is 14 residues.

The chain combines TRBV13 with TRBJ1-1, with no clear D. The CDR3 is 14 amino acids. Looked up from germline, CDR1 is PRHDT and CDR2 is FYEKMQ (reference sequence). The ends were cut back, 5 bases at V and 0 bases at J, with 10 bases in the middle. CDR3 DNA sequence: TGTGCCAGCAGCCAACGGACTTTGAACACTGAAGCTTTCTTT. This encodes CASSQRTLNTEAFF.

This clone turned up a few times. The chain is built from TRBV20-1 and TRBJ2-3; 8 bases align to TRBD1. After removal of 3 bases from V and 6 bases from J, the junction contained 11 bases not matched to a gene. The CDR3 sequence is 15 residues long. Germline V gives CDR1 DFQATT, CDR2 SNEGSKA (reference sequence). The CDR3 spells CSASRQGPGRDTQYF. CDR3 DNA: TGCAGTGCTAGTAGACAGGGGCCCGGTAGGGATACGCAGTATTTT.

The chain combines TRBV19 with TRBJ2-1; 10 bases agree with TRBD2. This CDR3 contains 14 residues. Germline CDR1 is LNHDA and CDR2 is SQIVND (reference sequence). V was pared by 6 bases and J by 4 bases, with 3 bases of the junction left unmatched. The CDR3 sequence: CASSGLADYNEQFF. In DNA form, the CDR3 reads TGTGCCAGTAGCGGACTAGCGGATTACAATGAGCAGTTCTTC.

This chain joins TRBV11-2 and TRBJ2-6; the match to TRBD1 covers 7 bases. There are 18 residues in the CDR3. V lost 4 bases, J lost 4 bases, and 13 bases stayed unmatched. Germline V CDR1 and CDR2: SGHAT, FQNNGV. The CDR3 DNA reads as TGTGCCAGCAGCTCCCCCCATATTACAGGGGCCGGGGCCAACGTCCTGACTTTC. Translation: CASSSPHITGAGANVLTF.

J is TRBJ1-1 and V is TRBV3-1 (or the pseudogene TRBV3-2), with 7 bases lining up with TRBD1. The CDR3 sequence is 13 residues long. With V trimmed by 4 bases and J by 4 bases, 3 bases remained unmatched. Germline lookup yields CDR1 LGHDT and CDR2 YNNKEL (reference sequence). The CDR3 bases are TGTGCCAGCAGCCTTGGACAGGCCACTGAAGCTTTCTTT. This sequence encodes CASSLGQATEAFF.

The chain links TRBV10-3 to TRBJ1-1; D gene uncertain. The CDR3 consists of 13 residues. The V gene's germline CDR1 is ENHRY and CDR2 SYGVKD. V lost 5 bases and J 0 bases, leaving 7 bases between the germline ends. The CDR3 DNA is TGTGCCATCAGTCGGGAAATGAACACTGAAGCTTTCTTT. The encoded protein is CAISREMNTEAFF.

The chain employs TRBV4-1 and TRBJ1-5; D possibly corresponds to TRBD1 (6 bases). V lost 4 bases and J lost 2, with 12 bases in between. Germline CDR1 and CDR2: MGHRA and YSYEKL. The CDR3 consists of 15 residues. The CDR3 DNA reads TGCGCCAGCAGCCCGTTACCAGGGGGCAATCAGCCCCAGCATTTT. This codes for CASSPLPGGNQPQHF.

The chain joins TRBV28 to TRBJ2-1; tentatively, D is TRBD2 (6 bases). This CDR3 region has 13 residues. V gave up 5 bases and J gave up 15 bases, with 20 bases separating them. Germline CDR1 and CDR2: MDHEN and SYDVKM. The chain's CDR3 is CASSTTIREYSFF. CDR3 DNA sequence: TGTGCCAGCAGTACAACTATACGGGAGTACTCGTTCTTC.

The chain is built from TRBV2 and TRBJ1-5, with a tentative D call TRBD1 (6 bases). The V end was cut by 6 bases, the J end by 0 bases, with 12 bases between. CDR3 length equals 15 residues. Germline CDR1 and CDR2: SNHLY and FYNNEI. The CDR3 spells CASSEDSYSNQPQHF. The CDR3 bases are TGTGCCAGCAGCGAGGACAGTTATAGCAATCAGCCCCAGCATTTT. Together with reference TRBV2 and TRBJ1-5, the CDR3 gives the full variable domain: EPEVTQTPSHQVTQMGQEVILRCVPISNHLYFYWYRQILGQKVEFLVSFYNNEISEKSEIFDDQFSVERPDGSNFTLKIRSTKLEDSAMYFCASSEDSYSNQPQHFGDGTRLSIL.

This clone occurred once. The J gene is TRBJ1-6, the V gene TRBV28; 9 bases align to TRBD1. CDR1 and CDR2 from the germline V gene are MDHEN and SYDVKM. This CDR3 is built from 14 residues. V trimming: 6 bases; J trimming: 9 bases; junction bases outside the gene matches: 6. In nucleotides, the CDR3 is TGTGCCAGCAGCTCCGGACAGGGGTTTTCACCCCTCCACTTT. Encoded protein: CASSSGQGFSPLHF.

The chain combines TRBV7-3 with TRBJ2-7; the D is unclear. The CDR3 covers 15 residues. Per germline, CDR1 SGHTA and CDR2 FQGTGA. The V gene lost 1 base and the J gene lost 0 bases, with 10 bases spanning the gap. The DNA for the CDR3 is TGTGCCAGCAGCTTAATCACAAACCCCTCCTACGAGCAGTACTTC. Amino acid sequence: CASSLITNPSYEQYF.

The rearrangement joins TRBV30 to TRBJ2-5; tentatively, D is TRBD2 (6 bases). V lost 4 bases to trimming and J lost 4 bases, with 13 bases between them. Germline CDR1 and CDR2: GTSNPN and SVGIG (reference sequence). The CDR3 has 13 residues. CDR3 residues: CAWTTSFGETQYF. The CDR3 DNA sequence: TGTGCCTGGACGACTAGTTTTGGAGAGACCCAGTACTTC.

V and J are TRBV24-1 and TRBJ2-1; D possibly corresponds to TRBD1 (6 bases). Germline CDR1 and CDR2: KGHDR and SFDVKD. This CDR3 comprises 14 residues. V was cut by 6 bases and J by 6 bases, with 14 bases left in between. In nucleotides, the CDR3 is TGTGCCACCAGTCCCAGGGGTCAGGGCAATGAGCAGTTCTTC. Amino acid sequence: CATSPRGQGNEQFF.

The chain is built from TRBV10-3 and TRBJ2-7, with 10 nucleotides matching TRBD1. CDR1 is ENHRY, CDR2 SYGVKD, per germline. This CDR3 is built from 13 residues. Trimming cost V 11 bases and J 9 bases; bases outside gene matches: 13. The CDR3 DNA is TGTGCCTCAGGTCTTGGACAGGGGGTAGGGCAGTACTTC. It translates to CASGLGQGVGQYF.

This chain joins TRBV2 and TRBJ2-5, with 9 positions matching TRBD2. The length of the CDR3 is 16 residues. Germline values: CDR1 SNHLY, CDR2 FYNNEI. Trimming took 3 bases from V and 4 from J; bases not matched to a gene: 9. CDR3 sequence: CASSEGSGSFGETQYF. The DNA of the CDR3 is TGTGCCAGCAGTGAGGGTAGCGGGAGCTTCGGAGAGACCCAGTACTTC.

The chain links TRBV4-1 to TRBJ1-1; D is unresolved. The germline V gene has CDR1 MGHRA and CDR2 YSYEKL. This CDR3 contains 15 residues. Trimming stripped 4 bases from V and 5 bases from J, with 17 bases between. This CDR3 is CASSLGPASGTEAFF. The CDR3 nucleotides are TGCGCCAGCAGCCTTGGACCGGCCTCGGGGACTGAAGCTTTCTTT.

The chain couples TRBV30 to TRBJ1-1, with TRBD1 matching over 9 bases. The germline gives CDR1 GTSNPN, CDR2 SVGIG (reference sequence). This CDR3 has 14 amino acids. J lost 2 bases, V lost 5 bases, and 6 bases had no gene match. CDR3 sequence (DNA): TGTGCCTGGGGACAGGGGCTTAAAAACACTGAAGCTTTCTTT. It specifies CAWGQGLKNTEAFF.

J is TRBJ1-1 and V is TRBV5-1; 8 bases fit TRBD1. CDR3 length: 14 residues. Germline CDR1 SGHRS, CDR2 YFSETQ. V shed 3 bases, J shed 5 bases, and the junction held 6 bases outside the gene matches. In DNA form, the CDR3 reads TGCGCCAGCAGCTCTGACAGGGGAGTAACTGAAGCTTTCTTT. This sequence encodes CASSSDRGVTEAFF. Combining the CDR3 with reference TRBV5-1 and TRBJ1-1 gives the whole variable domain KAGVTQTPRYLIKTRGQQVTLSCSPISGHRSVSWYQQTPGQGLQFLFEYFSETQRNKGNFPGRFSGRQFSNSRSEMNVSTLELGDSALYLCASSSDRGVTEAFFGQGTRLTVV.

This rearrangement joins TRBV9 to TRBJ1-2; TRBD1 matches 8 bases. There are 13 residues in the CDR3. Germline V gene sequence: CDR1 SGDLS, CDR2 YYNGEE. Trimming cost V 4 bases and J 4 bases; bases outside gene matches: 3. The CDR3 bases are TGTGCCAGCAGCTCCGACAGGGGCTATGGCTACACCTTC. It encodes CASSSDRGYGYTF.

This rearrangement joins TRBV11-2 to TRBJ2-7; 15 bases match TRBD2. CDR3 length equals 17 residues. Germline lookup yields CDR1 SGHAT and CDR2 FQNNGV. V shed 5 bases, J shed 6 bases, and the junction held 11 bases outside the gene matches. This CDR3 is CASSPPGLAGGFSEQYF. The CDR3 nucleotides read TGTGCCAGCAGCCCTCCGGGACTAGCGGGAGGATTCTCCGAGCAGTACTTC.